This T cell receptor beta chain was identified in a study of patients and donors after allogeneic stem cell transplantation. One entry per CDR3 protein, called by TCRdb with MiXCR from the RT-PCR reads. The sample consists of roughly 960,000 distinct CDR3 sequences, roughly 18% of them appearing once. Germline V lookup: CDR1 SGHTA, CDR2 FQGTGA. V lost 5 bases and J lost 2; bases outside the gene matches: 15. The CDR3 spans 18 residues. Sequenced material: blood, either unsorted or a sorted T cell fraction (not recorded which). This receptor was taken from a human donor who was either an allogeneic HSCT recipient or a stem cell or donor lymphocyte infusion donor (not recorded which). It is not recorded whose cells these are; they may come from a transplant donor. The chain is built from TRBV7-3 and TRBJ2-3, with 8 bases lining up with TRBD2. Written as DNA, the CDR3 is TGTGCCAGCAGCCCTACGCTATCGACTAGCGAGCTCACAGATACGCAGTATTTT. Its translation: CASSPTLSTSELTDTQYF.